This T cell receptor beta chain was recorded in a study of T cells in Graves' hyperthyroidism and ophthalmopathy. Study information: At initial diagnosis, before any treatment had begun, peripheral blood was obtained. The study, taken as a whole, reports: Ophthalmopathy, as predicted by the model, came a median around 6 months after the prediction.

This clonotype came up many times. What it recognizes is unknown. There were TCR beta CDR3 regions amplified from RNA transcripts. The HTBI set primed first-round TCR CDR3 RT-PCR. MiXCR, run by TCRdb on the multiplex PCR reads, gives a single entry per CDR3 protein. The sample contains about 400,000 distinct CDR3 sequences, under 15% of which appear only once. Every diagnosis used clinical symptoms, serum thyroxine and TRAb, thyroid ultrasound and orbital computed tomography. Using around 10 ml of fresh peripheral blood, PBMCs were prepared. The V and J ends lost 0 bases and 2 bases respectively, with 7 bases between them. Germline V lookup: CDR1 MDHEN, CDR2 SYDVKM. CDR3 length: 14 amino acids.

The V call is TRBV28, the J call TRBJ1-1; D ambiguous. The sequenced material came from blood. This receptor was taken from a woman aged 30 to 39 with Graves' hyperthyroidism. CDR3 region: CASSLWPINTEAFF. CDR3 nucleotides: TGTGCCAGCAGTTTATGGCCAATTAACACTGAAGCTTTCTTT.